Listed below are T cell receptor beta chains from one sample, sequenced in a study of shared clonotypes between healthy human individuals. Produced via immunoSEQ multiplex PCR; TCRdb's table is partial and in-frame only. Here the sample spans 2,500,000 or so clones, 92% being singletons. Sample: naive CD4+ T cells from PBMCs. The origin of the receptors is a man younger than 30 in good health. Some clones in this sample may be carry-over from other donors' samples. Each CDR3 is given with its conserved first and last residue. D genes are given only for firm matches. Clone size is shown for a subset of rows, as once, few, many or a class of expanded clone.

TRBV28	-	-	TRBJ2-7	CASSVRDRVYEQYF	TGTGCCAGCAGTGTGAGGGATCGGGTCTACGAGCAGTACTTC
TRBV9	-	-	TRBJ2-5	CASSEGPRLVGETQYF	TGTGCCAGCAGCGAGGGCCCTAGGCTGGTAGGGGAGACCCAGTACTTC
TRBV15	-	-	TRBJ2-7	CATSSDINYEQYF	TGTGCCACCAGCAGTGATATCAACTACGAGCAGTACTTC
TRBV27	-	-	TRBJ1-2	CASSFRAGYGYTF	TGTGCCAGCAGTTTCAGGGCAGGCTATGGCTACACCTTC
TRBV28	-	-	TRBJ1-1	CASTPFGGRDTEAFF	TGTGCCAGCACTCCTTTTGGGGGGCGGGACACTGAAGCTTTCTTT
TRBV15	-	-	TRBJ2-5	CATSRGRGPTGETQYF	TGTGCCACCAGCAGAGGGAGGGGACCTACGGGGGAGACCCAGTACTTC
TRBV29-1	-	once	TRBJ2-3	CASFTDTQYF	TGTGCTAGCTTCACAGATACGCAGTATTTT
TRBV9	-	few	TRBJ1-1	CASSVEQKNTEAFF	TGTGCCAGCAGCGTAGAACAGAAGAACACTGAAGCTTTCTTT
TRBV5-6	-	once	TRBJ2-3	CASSLDATQYF	TGTGCCAGCAGCTTGGACGCTACGCAGTATTTT
TRBV6-1	-	few	TRBJ1-5	CAGRRDGGTQPQHF	TGTGCCGGCCGTCGGGACGGAGGTACTCAGCCCCAGCATTTT
TRBV18	-	-	TRBJ1-1	CASSPDQNTEAFF	TGTGCCAGCTCACCGGACCAGAACACTGAAGCTTTCTTT
TRBV30	TRBD1	-	TRBJ2-7	CAWSRGQFYEQYF	TGTGCCTGGAGTAGGGGACAGTTCTACGAGCAGTACTTC
TRBV7-9	TRBD1	-	TRBJ2-2	CASSRTGRKVGELFF	TGTGCCAGCAGCCGGACAGGGAGGAAAGTCGGGGAGCTGTTTTTT
TRBV6-5	-	once	TRBJ2-5	CASSYRSAQYF	TGTGCCAGCAGTTATCGATCGGCCCAGTACTTC
TRBV5-8	-	-	TRBJ2-1	CASSFSGGARYEQFF	TGTGCCAGCAGCTTTTCGGGGGGCGCAAGGTATGAGCAGTTCTTC
TRBV7-9	-	-	TRBJ2-3	CASSLRTTSTDTQYF	TGTGCCAGCAGCTTACGGACAACGAGCACAGATACGCAGTATTTT
TRBV28	TRBD1	-	TRBJ2-5	CASSQSAGQGGETQYF	TGTGCCAGCAGCCAGAGTGCGGGACAGGGTGGGGAGACCCAGTACTTC
TRBV19	-	-	TRBJ1-5	CASKGTGASPQHF	TGTGCCAGTAAGGGGACGGGAGCTTCGCCCCAGCATTTT
TRBV7-3	-	-	TRBJ2-7	CASSSIGVNRDPCEQYF	TGTGCCAGCAGCTCGATAGGGGTTAACAGGGATCCCTGCGAGCAGTACTTC
TRBV5-1	TRBD1	-	TRBJ2-3	CASSQRDRGTDTQYF	TGCGCCAGCAGCCAGCGGGACAGGGGGACAGATACGCAGTATTTT
TRBV28	TRBD2	-	TRBJ2-1	CASSFGRGAYNEQFF	TGTGCCAGCAGTTTTGGGAGGGGTGCCTACAATGAGCAGTTCTTC
TRBV2	TRBD2	-	TRBJ2-7	CASTRLAGGYRTSEQYF	TGTGCCAGCACGAGACTAGCGGGAGGGTACCGAACATCCGAGCAGTACTTC
TRBV19	TRBD1	-	TRBJ1-1	CASSQTGPATEAFF	TGTGCCAGTAGTCAGACAGGGCCAGCCACTGAAGCTTTCTTT
TRBV5-1	TRBD1	-	TRBJ2-2	CASSRAGTANTGELFF	TGCGCCAGCAGCAGGGCCGGGACAGCTAACACCGGGGAGCTGTTTTTT
TRBV30	-	-	TRBJ1-1	CAWSDQANTEAFF	TGTGCCTGGAGCGACCAGGCGAACACTGAAGCTTTCTTT
TRBV7-2	TRBD2	once	TRBJ2-7	CASGRGGIYEQYF	TGTGCCAGCGGTCGGGGGGGCATCTACGAGCAGTACTTC
TRBV4-1	-	-	TRBJ1-1	CASSQPTGRFTEAFF	TGCGCCAGCAGCCAACCAACAGGGAGGTTCACTGAAGCTTTCTTT
TRBV5-1	-	-	TRBJ2-7	CASSLDGTSMYEQYF	TGCGCCAGCAGCTTGGACGGGACTTCAATGTACGAGCAGTACTTC
TRBV18	TRBD1	-	TRBJ1-4	CASSPTTGTGVEKLFF	TGTGCCAGCTCACCTACAACCGGGACAGGGGTTGAAAAACTGTTTTTT